Following are 31 T cell receptor beta chains from one sample sequenced in a study of blood T cell repertoires in COVID-19. Repertoires were generated with immunoSEQ multiplex PCR, while TCRdb's copy carries only in-frame clones and drops some. The table has 150,000 to 200,000 clones, over 70% seen once; the top ten hold roughly 9%. Sequencing was performed on peripheral blood. Receptor source: a woman older than 75 with active or convalescent COVID-19.

The chain carries TRBV3-1 (or the pseudogene TRBV3-2) and TRBJ1-3; 9 bases are a match to TRBD1. V shed 6 bases, J shed 2 bases, and the junction held 2 bases outside the gene matches. Germline V gene lookup returns CDR1 LGHDT and CDR2 YNNKEL (reference sequence). The CDR3 contains 14 residues. The CDR3 coding sequence is TGTGCCAGCAGGCGACAGGGGGCTGGAAACACCATATATTTT. Protein sequence: CASRRQGAGNTIYF.

This chain joins TRBV25-1 and TRBJ1-2; D is unclear. The CDR3 has 13 amino acids. Trimming stripped 3 bases from V and 8 bases from J, with 13 bases between. CDR1 is MGHDK, CDR2 SYGVNS, per germline. The CDR3 loop is CASSESFRGGYTF. The CDR3 region has the DNA TGTGCCAGCAGTGAGAGCTTTCGAGGAGGCTACACCTTC.

This clone was seen repeatedly, ten times or more. The chain is built from TRBV9 and TRBJ1-3, with TRBD1 matching 8 bases. CDR3 length equals 15 residues. CDR1 is SGDLS, CDR2 YYNGEE, per germline. V was clipped by 7 bases and J by 0 bases; unmatched bases: 6. CDR3 sequence: CASGGDRGSGNTIYF. The CDR3 DNA reads TGTGCCAGCGGGGGAGACAGGGGCTCTGGAAACACCATATATTTT.

The V gene is TRBV29-1, the J gene TRBJ2-7; D call uncertain. CDR1 SQVTM and CDR2 ANQGSEA come from the germline V gene. The CDR3 length is 11 residues. V dropped 0 bases and J dropped 9 bases, with 9 bases sitting between them. As DNA, the CDR3 is TGCAGCGTTGAAGACCCCCCAGGGCAGTACTTC. The encoded protein is CSVEDPPGQYF.

The chain carries TRBV18 and TRBJ1-1; D remains ambiguous. This CDR3 has 13 residues. V shed 1 base and J shed 1 base, with 4 bases lying between them. The germline gives CDR1 KGHSH, CDR2 LQKENI. This CDR3 reads CASSPRENTEAFF. DNA for the CDR3: TGTGCCAGCTCACCACGAGAGAACACTGAAGCTTTCTTT.

J is TRBJ2-7 and V is TRBV19; tentatively, D is TRBD2 (6 bases). The CDR3 runs to 13 residues. Between the trimmed V and J ends, which lost 5 bases and 1 base, there was a span of 9 bases. Germline-derived CDR1 and CDR2 are LNHDA and SQIVND (reference sequence). The CDR3 sequence is CASSGGTSYEQYF. The CDR3 nucleotides are TGTGCCAGTAGTGGGGGGACTTCCTACGAGCAGTACTTC.

The chain joins TRBV4-3 to TRBJ1-2; 10 nucleotides agree with TRBD1. V lost 7 bases and J lost 0; bases outside the gene matches: 11. The CDR3 totals 17 residues. CDR1 LGHNA and CDR2 YSLEER come from the germline V gene. The CDR3 DNA reads TGCGCCAGCACGACGGGGACAGGGGCATTTCCTAACTATGGCTACACCTTC. Residues: CASTTGTGAFPNYGYTF.

The chain has TRBV6-5 and TRBJ1-2; the D gene is possibly TRBD1 (6 bases). CDR1 and CDR2 (germline): MNHEY, SVGAGI. Trimming removed 5 bases from V and 1 base from J, with 11 bases in between. This CDR3 has 14 residues. CDR3 in amino acids: CASSQGTNNYGYTF. CDR3 DNA sequence: TGTGCCAGCAGTCAGGGGACGAATAACTATGGCTACACCTTC.

The rearrangement uses TRBV6-2 or TRBV6-3 and TRBJ1-5, with a tentative D call TRBD1 (5 bases). The CDR3 runs 15 residues. Germline V CDR1 and CDR2: MNHEY, SVGEGT. Trimming took off 0 bases at V and 5 bases at J, with 11 bases between the two ends. The CDR3 protein is CASSYSIREYQPQHF. DNA of the CDR3: TGTGCCAGCAGTTACTCGATCAGGGAATATCAGCCCCAGCATTTT.

The chain has TRBV3-1 (or the pseudogene TRBV3-2) and TRBJ2-7, with 8 bases identical to TRBD2. J gave up 3 bases and V 4 bases, and 8 bases lay outside the gene matches. The CDR3 is 15 amino acids. Per the germline V gene, CDR1 is LGHDT and CDR2 is YNNKEL (reference sequence). CDR3 region: CASSPRDRGGYEQYF. CDR3 nucleotides: TGTGCCAGCAGCCCCCGAGACCGGGGGGGCTACGAGCAGTACTTC.

This sequence joins TRBV29-1 and TRBJ2-7; TRBD1 matches at 9 bases. The CDR3 contains 14 residues. Germline V gives CDR1 SQVTM, CDR2 ANQGSEA. V was pared by 5 bases and J by 5 bases, with 10 bases of the junction left unmatched. This chain's CDR3 is CSVPGQGYTNEQYF. For the CDR3, the DNA is TGCAGCGTTCCTGGACAGGGGTACACCAACGAGCAGTACTTC.

The CDR3 region has the DNA TGTGCCAGCAGCTTAGGTCAGACGGGAGGCTACACCTTC. Its protein is CASSLGQTGGYTF. The chain carries TRBV7-2 and TRBJ1-2, with unresolved D. V lost 1 base to trimming and J lost 8 bases, with 11 bases between them. Germline loops: CDR1 SGHTA, CDR2 FQGNSA. The CDR3 is made up of 13 amino acids. The complete variable domain, with remaining parts taken from reference TRBV7-2 and TRBJ1-2, reads GAGVSQSPSNKVTEKGKDVELRCDPISGHTALYWYRQSLGQGLEFLIYFQGNSAPDKSGLPSDRFSAERTGGSVSTLTIQRTQQEDSAVYLCASSLGQTGGYTFGSGTRLTVV.

The V call is TRBV3-1 (or the pseudogene TRBV3-2), the J call TRBJ1-1; D gene unclear. From germline, CDR1 is LGHDT and CDR2 YNNKEL (reference sequence). Trimming took 4 bases from V and 5 from J, leaving 11 bases between them. The CDR3 is 13 amino acids. CDR3 sequence (DNA): TGTGCCAGCAGCCCTCTAACGGGAACTGAAGCTTTCTTT. Protein product: CASSPLTGTEAFF.

In DNA, the CDR3 is TGTGCCAGCAGCTCCGGGTCCTACAATGAGCAGTTCTTC. Protein: CASSSGSYNEQFF. V gene TRBV7-3 combines with J gene TRBJ2-1; D is unclear. V was shortened by 4 bases and J by 1 base, with 5 bases between the two germline ends. This CDR3 contains 13 residues. CDR1 and CDR2 from the germline V gene are SGHTA and FQGTGA.

The rearrangement uses TRBV7-2 and TRBJ2-7, with D possibly TRBD1 on 6 matching bases. The CDR3 extends over 13 amino acids. Per the germline V gene, CDR1 is SGHTA and CDR2 is FQGNSA. V lost 4 bases to trimming and J lost 3 bases, with 10 bases between them. CDR3 sequence: CASSSGHFYEQYF. The CDR3, as DNA: TGTGCCAGCAGCTCGGGACACTTCTACGAGCAGTACTTC.

The genes are TRBV5-1 and TRBJ2-1; tentative D call: TRBD2 (6 bases). The CDR3 contains 12 residues. CDR1 and CDR2 from the germline V gene are SGHRS and YFSETQ. V lost 5 bases and J 9 bases, leaving 12 bases between the germline ends. In DNA, the CDR3 is TGCGCCAGCAGGCACGGGGAGGCTGAGCAGTTCTTC. Translation: CASRHGEAEQFF.

The J gene is TRBJ1-4, the V gene TRBV5-1; possibly TRBD1 for D (5 bases). V lost 6 bases to trimming and J lost 4 bases, with 16 bases between them. Germline loops: CDR1 SGHRS, CDR2 YFSETQ. This CDR3 spans 15 amino acids. The CDR3 loop is CASTLSGRVNEKLFF. CDR3 DNA sequence: TGCGCCAGCACCCTCTCGGGCAGGGTTAATGAAAAACTGTTTTTT.

The chain couples TRBV12-3 or TRBV12-4 to TRBJ2-3; maybe TRBD1 (6 bases). V was pared by 2 bases and J by 6 bases, with 6 bases between. The CDR3 consists of 12 residues. The CDR3 sequence: CASSLTGDTQYF. In nucleotides, the CDR3 is TGTGCCAGCAGTTTAACAGGGGATACGCAGTATTTT.

The genes are TRBV7-9 and TRBJ1-5; perhaps TRBD1 as D (5 bases). Trimming removed 4 bases at V and 1 base at J, with 17 bases between. The CDR3 sequence is 17 residues long. Germline CDR1 and CDR2: SEHNR and FQNEAQ (reference sequence). CDR3 sequence (DNA): TGTGCCAGCAGCTCGACAGACACGGGTCGAAGCAATCAGCCCCAGCATTTT. It translates to CASSSTDTGRSNQPQHF.

The chain carries TRBV6-1 and TRBJ1-3; 9 bases match TRBD1. CDR3 length equals 17 residues. From germline, CDR1 is MNHNS and CDR2 SASEGT. V lost 1 base to trimming and J lost 3 bases; unmatched junction nucleotides: 7. CDR3 sequence: CASSEGGQGVLGNTIYF. DNA of the CDR3: TGTGCCAGCAGTGAAGGGGGACAGGGAGTCCTTGGAAACACCATATATTTT.

The chain employs TRBV6-5 and TRBJ1-1; TRBD1 might be the D (5 bases). V dropped 0 bases and J dropped 2 bases, with 10 bases sitting between them. CDR1 MNHEY and CDR2 SVGAGI come from the germline V gene. The CDR3 length is 15 residues. CDR3: CASSYSSGYNTEAFF. DNA for the CDR3: TGTGCCAGCAGTTACTCGTCAGGGTACAACACTGAAGCTTTCTTT.

The V call is TRBV5-1, the J call TRBJ2-1, with D perhaps matching TRBD1 (5 bases). The ends were cut back, 0 bases at V and 4 bases at J, with 11 bases in the middle. The CDR3 extends over 15 amino acids. Germline V gives CDR1 SGHRS, CDR2 YFSETQ. CDR3 loop: CASSLGQGAYNEQFF. In DNA, the CDR3 is TGCGCCAGCAGCTTGGGGCAGGGTGCATACAATGAGCAGTTCTTC.

This chain uses TRBV11-2 with TRBJ1-1; no reliable D call. V lost 1 base, J lost 11 bases, and 20 bases lay in between. CDR1 is SGHAT, CDR2 FQNNGV, per germline. CDR3 length: 15 residues. The CDR3 loop reads CASSLGRLQGGRAFF. CDR3 DNA sequence: TGTGCCAGCAGCTTAGGCCGCTTACAAGGCGGGCGGGCTTTCTTT.

This chain connects TRBV7-9 to TRBJ1-1; no definite D call. V lost 3 bases and J lost 6, with 11 bases in between. Looked up from germline, CDR1 is SEHNR and CDR2 is FQNEAQ (reference sequence). This CDR3 has 13 residues. CDR3 region: CASSFTGNPEAFF. DNA of the CDR3: TGTGCCAGCAGCTTTACGGGTAACCCTGAAGCTTTCTTT.

The chain employs TRBV7-8 and TRBJ1-2; 7 nucleotides agree with TRBD1. CDR1 and CDR2 from the germline V gene are SGHVS and FQNEAQ. The CDR3 spans 13 residues. Losses at the gene ends were 6 bases for V and 3 bases for J; bases not matched to a gene: 4. The CDR3 is CASSPGTDYGYTF. As DNA, the CDR3 is TGTGCCAGCAGTCCCGGGACAGACTATGGCTACACCTTC.

The rearrangement joins TRBV6-2 or TRBV6-3 to TRBJ2-7; D perhaps matches TRBD1 (5 bases). Trimming stripped 4 bases from V and 13 bases from J, with 17 bases between. The CDR3 sequence is 12 residues long. CDR1 MNHEY and CDR2 SVGEGT come from the germline V gene. CDR3 DNA: TGTGCCAGCAGTTTCTACCGACAGCAGACCTACTTC. The encoded protein is CASSFYRQQTYF.

V and J are TRBV12-5 and TRBJ1-1; no clear D. Trimming left V 0 bases short and J 4 bases short, with 3 bases between. CDR3 length: 12 amino acids. CDR1 is LGHNT and CDR2 is FRNRAP in the germline V gene. CDR3 protein: CASGLVLTEAFF. In DNA form, the CDR3 reads TGTGCTAGTGGTTTGGTACTCACTGAAGCTTTCTTT. Full variable domain (outside the CDR3, taken from reference TRBV12-5 and TRBJ1-1): DARVTQTPRHKVTEMGQEVTMRCQPILGHNTVFWYRQTMMQGLELLAYFRNRAPLDDSGMPKDRFSAEMPDATLATLKIQPSEPRDSAVYFCASGLVLTEAFFGQGTRLTVV.

J is TRBJ2-2 and V is TRBV7-2; tentatively, D is TRBD2 (5 bases). The CDR3 runs to 14 residues. CDR1 and CDR2 (germline): SGHTA, FQGNSA. The germline V and J ends were trimmed by 4 bases and 5 bases, with 11 bases remaining between them. The CDR3 DNA reads TGTGCCAGCAGCTCAGACCCGGGAACCGGGGAGCTGTTTTTT. Protein product: CASSSDPGTGELFF.

The chain employs TRBV6-5 and TRBJ1-2, with D possibly matching TRBD1 (5 bases). Trimming took 5 bases from V and 10 from J, leaving 11 bases between them. CDR1 and CDR2 (germline): MNHEY, SVGAGI. The CDR3 totals 11 residues. The CDR3 bases are TGTGCCAGCAGTCGACAGTGGGCCTACACCTTC. Its protein product is CASSRQWAYTF.

The chain has TRBV5-8 and TRBJ1-5; 10 bases are shared with TRBD1. Germline V gene data show CDR1 as SGHTS and CDR2 as YDEGEE. This CDR3 spans 16 amino acids. V lost 0 bases, J lost 7 bases, and 7 bases stayed unmatched. CDR3 DNA sequence: TGTGCCAGCAGCTTGGAGGCGACAGGGGGCCGGCAGCCCCAGCATTTT. It is translated as CASSLEATGGRQPQHF.

The rearrangement joins TRBV18 to TRBJ2-1; D may be TRBD2 (6 bases). Germline V gene data show CDR1 as KGHSH and CDR2 as LQKENI. With 0 bases removed from V and 0 bases from J, the gap between germline ends came to 12 bases. The CDR3 contains 17 residues. Here the CDR3 reads CASSPPGGVSSYNEQFF. The CDR3 coding sequence is TGTGCCAGCTCACCACCGGGCGGGGTTAGCTCCTACAATGAGCAGTTCTTC.